This section outlines one T cell receptor beta chain sequence together with its context. Its antigen is not identified. The sample comes from a study of regulatory T cells in long-lasting Graves disease. General study results and limits: TRBV28 was favored in persistent disease, as were TRBJ1-2 and TRBJ2-5.

CDR3 regions were amplified by Arm-PCR using iRepertoire HTBI primers to build TCR beta libraries. One entry per CDR3 protein, called by TCRdb with MiXCR from the multiplex PCR reads. This sample yields 600,000 to 850,000 distinct CDR3 sequences, of which 25% to 35% are seen a single time; roughly 46% belongs to the top ten. The sample's time point: persistent/refractory GD, antithyroid drugs over 5 years with positive TRAb. RNA extracted from PBMCs served as the sequencing template. CDR1 and CDR2 from the germline V gene are MNHEY and SVGAGI. This CDR3 has 16 amino acids. V shed 0 bases and J shed 6 bases, with 12 bases lying between them.

The clonotype comes from a female donor with Graves disease. V usage is TRBV6-5 and J usage is TRBJ1-6; D ambiguous. The sequencing here drew on peripheral blood mononuclear cells (PBMCs), taken when the disease was refractory, from a patient treated with antithyroid drugs. CDR3 nucleotide sequence: TGTGCCAGCAGTTACTCGGAAGGGTCGGGTAATTCACCCCTCCACTTT. This codes for CASSYSEGSGNSPLHF.